This TCR beta chain derives from a study of blood T cell repertoires in COVID-19. Participant age was about 18 to 100 years, and participants resided in fewer than 30 US areas. The germline V and J ends were trimmed by 0 bases and 6 bases, with 13 bases remaining between them. Germline CDR1 and CDR2: SGHRS and YFSETQ. The CDR3 has 14 residues. Libraries were prepared by immunoSEQ multiplex PCR; TCRdb keeps only in-frame clonotypes and omits some of them. The table records 380,000 or so clones, about 90% of them present only once. This chain uses TRBV5-1 with TRBJ2-7; D ambiguous. The specimen was PBMCs or T cells enriched from blood (not recorded which). This receptor was identified in a man aged 25-45 years who had recovered from COVID-19. CDR3 residues: CASSLETLVGEQYF. In nucleotides, the CDR3 is TGCGCCAGCAGCTTGGAGACACTGGTTGGCGAGCAGTACTTC.